This T cell receptor beta chain was profiled in a study of cytomegalovirus exposure and HLA in healthy donors. V lost 3 bases and J 6 bases, leaving 15 bases between the germline ends. The CDR3 extends over 15 amino acids. The germline V gene has CDR1 MDHEN and CDR2 SYDVKM. The PCR was carried out with 60 Vbeta primers and 13 Jbeta primers. Sequencing used immunoSEQ multiplex PCR; TCRdb keeps in-frame clones, though not all of them. The table shows approximately 130,000 clones, with around 84% occurring only once. The chain has TRBV28 and TRBJ1-5, with D tentatively TRBD1 (6 bases). The material sequenced was PBMCs. The receptor was isolated from a middle-aged woman in good health and CMV-seronegative. Written as DNA, the CDR3 is TGTGCCAGCAGTTTTGGGGGGGCGCTGCGTCAGCCCCAGCATTTT. This translates into CASSFGGALRQPQHF.